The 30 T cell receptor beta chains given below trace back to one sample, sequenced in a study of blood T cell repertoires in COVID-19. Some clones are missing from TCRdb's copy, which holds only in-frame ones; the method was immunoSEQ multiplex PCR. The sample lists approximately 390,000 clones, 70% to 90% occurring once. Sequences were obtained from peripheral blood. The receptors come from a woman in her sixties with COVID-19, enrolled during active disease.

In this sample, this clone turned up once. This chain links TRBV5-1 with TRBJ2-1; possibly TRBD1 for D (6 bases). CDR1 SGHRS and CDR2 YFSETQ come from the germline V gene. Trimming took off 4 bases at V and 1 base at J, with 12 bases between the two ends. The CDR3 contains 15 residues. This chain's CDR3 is CASSPGALSYNEQFF. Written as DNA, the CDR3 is TGCGCCAGCAGCCCAGGGGCCTTATCCTACAATGAGCAGTTCTTC.

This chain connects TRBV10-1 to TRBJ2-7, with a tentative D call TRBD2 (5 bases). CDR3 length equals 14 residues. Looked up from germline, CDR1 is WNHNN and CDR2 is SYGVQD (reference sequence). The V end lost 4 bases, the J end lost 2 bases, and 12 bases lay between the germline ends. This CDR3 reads CASSAGRTTYEQYF. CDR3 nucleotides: TGCGCCAGCAGTGCGGGGAGAACTACCTACGAGCAGTACTTC.

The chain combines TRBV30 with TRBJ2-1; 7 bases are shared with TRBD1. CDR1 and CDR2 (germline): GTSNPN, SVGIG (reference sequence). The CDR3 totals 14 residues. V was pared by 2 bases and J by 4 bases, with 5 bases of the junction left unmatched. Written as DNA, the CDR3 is TGTGCCTGGAGTACAGGGGTTATTTACAATGAGCAGTTCTTC. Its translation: CAWSTGVIYNEQFF. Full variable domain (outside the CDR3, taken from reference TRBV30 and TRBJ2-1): SQTIHQWPATLVQPVGSPLSLECTVEGTSNPNLYWYRQAAGRGLQLLFYSVGIGQISSEVPQNLSASRPQDRQFILSSKKLLLSDSGFYLCAWSTGVIYNEQFFGPGTRLTVL.

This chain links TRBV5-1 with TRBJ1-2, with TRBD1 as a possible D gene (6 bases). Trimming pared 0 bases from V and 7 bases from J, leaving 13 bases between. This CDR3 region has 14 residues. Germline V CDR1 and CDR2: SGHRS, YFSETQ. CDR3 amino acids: CASSLDRALGGYTF. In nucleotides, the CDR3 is TGCGCCAGCAGCTTGGACAGGGCCCTGGGTGGCTACACCTTC.

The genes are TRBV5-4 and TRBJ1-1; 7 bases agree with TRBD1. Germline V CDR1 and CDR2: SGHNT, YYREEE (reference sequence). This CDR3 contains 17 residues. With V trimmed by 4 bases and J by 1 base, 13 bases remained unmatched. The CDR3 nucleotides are TGTGCCAGCAGCCCGAGACAGGGACCTAAAAAGAACACTGAAGCTTTCTTT. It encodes CASSPRQGPKKNTEAFF.

The CDR3 sequence: CASSSGSAYEQYF. DNA of the CDR3: TGTGCCTCCTCGTCGGGGTCGGCCTACGAGCAGTACTTC. The rearrangement uses TRBV30 and TRBJ2-7; D might be TRBD2 (5 bases). The germline V gene encodes CDR1 GTSNPN and CDR2 SVGIG (reference sequence). Trimming left V 7 bases short and J 2 bases short, with 15 bases between. The CDR3 loop spans 13 amino acids. Full variable domain (remainder filled in from reference TRBV30 and TRBJ2-7): SQTIHQWPATLVQPVGSPLSLECTVEGTSNPNLYWYRQAAGRGLQLLFYSVGIGQISSEVPQNLSASRPQDRQFILSSKKLLLSDSGFYLCASSSGSAYEQYFGPGTRLTVT.

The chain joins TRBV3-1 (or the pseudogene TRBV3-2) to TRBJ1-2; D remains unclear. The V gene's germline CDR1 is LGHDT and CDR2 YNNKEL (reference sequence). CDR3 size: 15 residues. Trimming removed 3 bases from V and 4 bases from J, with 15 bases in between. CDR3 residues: CASSHLARRSYGYTF. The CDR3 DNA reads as TGTGCCAGCAGCCACCTAGCCCGCCGGAGCTATGGCTACACCTTC.

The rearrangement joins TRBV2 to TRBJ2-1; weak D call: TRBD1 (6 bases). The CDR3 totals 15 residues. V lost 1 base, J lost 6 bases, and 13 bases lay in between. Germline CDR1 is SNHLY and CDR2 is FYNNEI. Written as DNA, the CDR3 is TGTGCCAGCAGTGAAGATTGGGGGCGCATCAATGAGCAGTTCTTC. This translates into CASSEDWGRINEQFF.

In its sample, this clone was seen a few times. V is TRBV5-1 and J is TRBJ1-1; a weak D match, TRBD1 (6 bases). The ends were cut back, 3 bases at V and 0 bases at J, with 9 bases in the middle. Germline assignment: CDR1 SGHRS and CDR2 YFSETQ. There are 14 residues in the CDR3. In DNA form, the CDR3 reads TGCGCCAGCAGCTCGGACAGTTTGAACACTGAAGCTTTCTTT. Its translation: CASSSDSLNTEAFF.

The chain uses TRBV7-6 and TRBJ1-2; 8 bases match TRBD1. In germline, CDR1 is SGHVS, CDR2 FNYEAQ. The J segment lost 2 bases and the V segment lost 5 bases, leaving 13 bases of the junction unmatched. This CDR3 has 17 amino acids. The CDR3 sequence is CASSGRTGFFPNYGYTF. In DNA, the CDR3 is TGTGCCAGCAGCGGAAGGACAGGGTTTTTCCCCAACTATGGCTACACCTTC.

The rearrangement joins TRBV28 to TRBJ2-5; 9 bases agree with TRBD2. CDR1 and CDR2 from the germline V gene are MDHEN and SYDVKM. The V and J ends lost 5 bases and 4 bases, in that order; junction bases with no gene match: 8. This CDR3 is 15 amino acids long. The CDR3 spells CASSQAGGGVETQYF. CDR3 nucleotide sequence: TGTGCCAGCAGTCAAGCGGGGGGAGGTGTAGAGACCCAGTACTTC. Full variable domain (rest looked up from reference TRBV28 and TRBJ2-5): DVKVTQSSRYLVKRTGEKVFLECVQDMDHENMFWYRQDPGLGLRLIYFSYDVKMKEKGDIPEGYSVSREKKERFSLILESASTNQTSMYLCASSQAGGGVETQYFGPGTRLLVL.

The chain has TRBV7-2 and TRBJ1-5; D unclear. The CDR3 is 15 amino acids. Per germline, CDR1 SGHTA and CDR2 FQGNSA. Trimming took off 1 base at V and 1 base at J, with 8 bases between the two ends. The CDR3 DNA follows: TGTGCCAGCAGCTTAGTGTCGCGGAGCAATCAGCCCCAGCATTTT. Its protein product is CASSLVSRSNQPQHF.

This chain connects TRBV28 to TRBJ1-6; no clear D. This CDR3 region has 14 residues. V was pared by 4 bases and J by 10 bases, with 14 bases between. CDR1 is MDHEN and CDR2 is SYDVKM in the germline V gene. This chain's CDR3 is CASSSPPRSSPLHF. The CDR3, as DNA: TGTGCCAGCAGTTCCCCCCCCCGGAGCTCACCCCTCCACTTT. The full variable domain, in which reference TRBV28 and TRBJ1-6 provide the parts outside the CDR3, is DVKVTQSSRYLVKRTGEKVFLECVQDMDHENMFWYRQDPGLGLRLIYFSYDVKMKEKGDIPEGYSVSREKKERFSLILESASTNQTSMYLCASSSPPRSSPLHFGNGTRLTVT.

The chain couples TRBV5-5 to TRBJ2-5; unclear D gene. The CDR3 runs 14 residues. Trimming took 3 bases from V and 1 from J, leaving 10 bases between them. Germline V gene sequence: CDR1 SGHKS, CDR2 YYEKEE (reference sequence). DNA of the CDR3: TGTGCCAGCAGCTCCCCGGGTCGCCAAGAGACCCAGTACTTC. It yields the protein CASSSPGRQETQYF.

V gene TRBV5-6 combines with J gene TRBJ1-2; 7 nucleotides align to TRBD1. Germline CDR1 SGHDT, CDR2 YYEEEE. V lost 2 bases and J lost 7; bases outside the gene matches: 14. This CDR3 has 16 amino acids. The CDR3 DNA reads TGTGCCAGCAGCTTCAAAGGGATCAGGCAGGGGGTTGGCTACACCTTC. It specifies CASSFKGIRQGVGYTF.

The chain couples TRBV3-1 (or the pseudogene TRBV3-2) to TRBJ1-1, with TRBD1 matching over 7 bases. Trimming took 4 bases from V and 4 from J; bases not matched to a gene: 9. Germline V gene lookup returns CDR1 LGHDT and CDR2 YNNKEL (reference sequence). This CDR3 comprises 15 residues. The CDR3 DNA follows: TGTGCCAGCAGCCGAGAGACAGGGTTGGGCACTGAAGCTTTCTTT. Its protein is CASSRETGLGTEAFF.

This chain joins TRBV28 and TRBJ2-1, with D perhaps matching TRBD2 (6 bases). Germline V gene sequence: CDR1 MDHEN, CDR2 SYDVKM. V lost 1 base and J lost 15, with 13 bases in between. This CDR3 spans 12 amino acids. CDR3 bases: TGTGCCAGCAGTTTATACCCGGAGGGAGGGTTCTTC. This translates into CASSLYPEGGFF.

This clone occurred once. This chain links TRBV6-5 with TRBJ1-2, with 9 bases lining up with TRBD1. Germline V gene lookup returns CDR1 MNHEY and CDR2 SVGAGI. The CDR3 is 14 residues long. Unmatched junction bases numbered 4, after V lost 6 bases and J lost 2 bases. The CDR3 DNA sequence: TGTGCCAGCAGGGGGACAGGGACCAACTATGGCTACACCTTC. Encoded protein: CASRGTGTNYGYTF.

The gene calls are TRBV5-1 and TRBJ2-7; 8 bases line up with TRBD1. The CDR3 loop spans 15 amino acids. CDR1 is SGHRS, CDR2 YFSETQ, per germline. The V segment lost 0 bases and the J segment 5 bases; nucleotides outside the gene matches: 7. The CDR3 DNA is TGCGCCAGCAGCTTGGCCAGGACAGGGAGCGACGAGCAGTACTTC. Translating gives CASSLARTGSDEQYF.

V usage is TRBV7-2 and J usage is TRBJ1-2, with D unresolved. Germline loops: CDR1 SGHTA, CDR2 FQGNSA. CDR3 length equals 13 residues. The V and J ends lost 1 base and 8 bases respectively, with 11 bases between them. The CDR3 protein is CASSLGTNQGYTF. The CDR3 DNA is TGTGCCAGCAGCTTAGGAACAAATCAGGGCTACACCTTC. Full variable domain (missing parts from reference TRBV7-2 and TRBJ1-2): GAGVSQSPSNKVTEKGKDVELRCDPISGHTALYWYRQSLGQGLEFLIYFQGNSAPDKSGLPSDRFSAERTGGSVSTLTIQRTQQEDSAVYLCASSLGTNQGYTFGSGTRLTVV.

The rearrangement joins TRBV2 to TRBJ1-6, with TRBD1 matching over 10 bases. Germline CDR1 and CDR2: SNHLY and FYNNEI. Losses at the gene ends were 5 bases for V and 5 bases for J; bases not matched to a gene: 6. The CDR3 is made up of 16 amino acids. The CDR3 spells CASSRQGAGNNSPLHF. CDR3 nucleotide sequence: TGTGCCAGCAGTCGACAGGGGGCCGGGAATAATTCACCCCTCCACTTT.

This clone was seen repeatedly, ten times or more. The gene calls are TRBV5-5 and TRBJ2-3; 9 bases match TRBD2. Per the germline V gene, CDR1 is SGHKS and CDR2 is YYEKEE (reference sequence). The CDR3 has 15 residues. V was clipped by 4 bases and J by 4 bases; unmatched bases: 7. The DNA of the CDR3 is TGTGCCAGCAGCGGGACTAGCCCCGAGCCAGATACGCAGTATTTT. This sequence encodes CASSGTSPEPDTQYF.

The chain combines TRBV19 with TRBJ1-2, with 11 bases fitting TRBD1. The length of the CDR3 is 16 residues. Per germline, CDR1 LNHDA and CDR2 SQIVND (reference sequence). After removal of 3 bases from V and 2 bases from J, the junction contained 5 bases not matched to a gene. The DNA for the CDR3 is TGTGCCAGTAGTATCTCCCGGGACAGGGGGAACTATGGCTACACCTTC. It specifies CASSISRDRGNYGYTF.

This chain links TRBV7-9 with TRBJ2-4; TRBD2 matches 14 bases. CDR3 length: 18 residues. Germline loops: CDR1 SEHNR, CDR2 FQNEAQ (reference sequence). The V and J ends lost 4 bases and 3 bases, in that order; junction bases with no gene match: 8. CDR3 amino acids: CASSWGLAGARDKNIQYF. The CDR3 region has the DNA TGTGCCAGCAGCTGGGGACTAGCGGGGGCTAGGGACAAAAACATTCAGTACTTC.

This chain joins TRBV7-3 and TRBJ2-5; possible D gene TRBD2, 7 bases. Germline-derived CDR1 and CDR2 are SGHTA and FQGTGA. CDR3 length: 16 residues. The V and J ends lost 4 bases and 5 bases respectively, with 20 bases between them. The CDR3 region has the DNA TGTGCCAGCAGCTCGAAGGGGGGGACGGTTCGTGAGACCCAGTACTTC. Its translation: CASSSKGGTVRETQYF.

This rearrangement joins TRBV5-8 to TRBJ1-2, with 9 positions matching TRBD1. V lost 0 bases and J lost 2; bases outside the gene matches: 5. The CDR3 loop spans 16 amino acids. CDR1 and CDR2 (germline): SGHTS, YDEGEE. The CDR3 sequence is CASSLGTGTGNYGYTF. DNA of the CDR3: TGTGCCAGCAGCTTGGGGACCGGGACAGGGAACTATGGCTACACCTTC.

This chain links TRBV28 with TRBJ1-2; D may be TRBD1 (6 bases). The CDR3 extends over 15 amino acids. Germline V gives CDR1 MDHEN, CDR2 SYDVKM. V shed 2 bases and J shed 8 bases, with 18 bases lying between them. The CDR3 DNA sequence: TGTGCCAGCAGTTTAGGAGTAAGGGGGTCCTGGGGCTACACCTTC. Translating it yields CASSLGVRGSWGYTF.

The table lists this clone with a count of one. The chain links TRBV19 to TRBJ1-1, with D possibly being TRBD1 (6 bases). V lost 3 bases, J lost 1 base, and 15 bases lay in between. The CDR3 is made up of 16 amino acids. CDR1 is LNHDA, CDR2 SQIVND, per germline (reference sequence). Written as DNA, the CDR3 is TGTGCCAGTAGTATCGCCCCTGGGGGCGGGAACACTGAAGCTTTCTTT. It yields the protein CASSIAPGGGNTEAFF.

In DNA, the CDR3 is TGTGCCAGCAGCTTAGCTAGCGGGGGGAACAATGAGCAGTTCTTC. Protein: CASSLASGGNNEQFF. The V and J genes are TRBV5-4 and TRBJ2-1; 11 bases agree with TRBD2. The germline CDR1 and CDR2 sequences are SGHNT and YYREEE (reference sequence). V shed 2 bases and J 5 bases; nucleotides not matched to a gene: 3. The CDR3 runs 15 residues. Together with reference TRBV5-4 and TRBJ2-1, the CDR3 gives the full variable domain: ETGVTQSPTHLIKTRGQQVTLRCSSQSGHNTVSWYQQALGQGPQFIFQYYREEENGRGNFPPRFSGLQFPNYSSELNVNALELDDSALYLCASSLASGGNNEQFFGPGTRLTVL.

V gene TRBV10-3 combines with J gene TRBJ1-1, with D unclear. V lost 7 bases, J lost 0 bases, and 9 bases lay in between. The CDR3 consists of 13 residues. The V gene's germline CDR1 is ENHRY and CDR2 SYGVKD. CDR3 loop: CAITTGMNTEAFF. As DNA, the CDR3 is TGTGCCATCACCACGGGGATGAACACTGAAGCTTTCTTT.